This T cell receptor beta chain was captured by sequencing in a study of molecular identifiers for immune sequencing clone quantification. Bulk TCR libraries used previously described methods and listed TCR primers. TCRdb independently ran MiXCR on the PCR reads; one entry per CDR3 protein. The sample carries about 640,000 distinct CDR3 sequences, 20% recorded once. Trimming left V 5 bases short and J 1 base short, with 11 bases between. In germline, CDR1 is LNHDA, CDR2 SQIVND (reference sequence). The CDR3 contains 15 residues. Ten or more counts support this clonotype. Its antigen is undetermined. Study-wide points: For highly expanded clones, sizes could be underestimated when identical TCR molecules share a barcode. Over 98% of effector molecules, but under 1% in naive cells, were held by clones with more than 20 RNA copies. Jurkat TCR RNA from one cell was spiked into about a million naive cells, and it was reportedly detectable there.

The clonotype originates from a human donor in good health. Some libraries in this study had Jurkat cell RNA spiked in. Sequenced sample: naive CD8+ T cells from blood, with Jurkat cell RNA spiked in. Subset specified: FACS-sorted CD8+CD4-CCR7+CD45RA+ naive T cells. The rearrangement uses TRBV19 and TRBJ2-2; no clear D. CDR3 region: CASSDHIKNTGELFF. The CDR3, as DNA: TGTGCCAGTAGTGACCACATCAAGAACACCGGGGAGCTGTTTTTT.